One TCR beta chain is described in this entry. The data belong to a study of blood T cell repertoires in COVID-19. Some clones are missing from TCRdb's copy, which holds only in-frame ones; the method was immunoSEQ multiplex PCR. Of more than 400,000 clones in the sample, 90% are singletons; the top ten hold about 0.57%. There are 12 residues in the CDR3. Deletions cut 5 bases from V and 9 bases from J, with 8 bases between. This chain connects TRBV12-3 or TRBV12-4 to TRBJ1-6, with D tentatively TRBD1 (5 bases). Specimen: PBMCs or T cells enriched from blood (not recorded which). The receptor comes from a man aged 18 to 30 who had recovered from COVID-19. CDR3 region: CASSRGGSPLHF. For the CDR3, the DNA is TGTGCCAGCAGTCGGGGGGGTTCACCCCTCCACTTT.